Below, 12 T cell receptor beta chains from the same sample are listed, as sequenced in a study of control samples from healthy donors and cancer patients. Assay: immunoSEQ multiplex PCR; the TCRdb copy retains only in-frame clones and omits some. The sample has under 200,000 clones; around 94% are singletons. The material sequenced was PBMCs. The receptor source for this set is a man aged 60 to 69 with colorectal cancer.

CDR3 amino acids: CASSEGEVTDTQYF. CDR3 DNA sequence: TGTGCCAGCAGTGAAGGGGAGGTCACAGATACGCAGTATTTT. The chain recombines TRBV2 with TRBJ2-3, with D possibly being TRBD2 (6 bases). Per the germline V gene, CDR1 is SNHLY and CDR2 is FYNNEI. Trimming stripped 1 base from V and 2 bases from J, with 7 bases between. This CDR3 has 14 amino acids.

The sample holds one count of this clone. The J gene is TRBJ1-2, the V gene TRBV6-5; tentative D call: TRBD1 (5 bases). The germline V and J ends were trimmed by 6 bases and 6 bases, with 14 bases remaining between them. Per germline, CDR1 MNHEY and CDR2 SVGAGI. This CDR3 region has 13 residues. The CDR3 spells CASSSNGANGYTF. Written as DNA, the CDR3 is TGTGCCAGCAGCAGTAACGGGGCCAATGGCTACACCTTC.

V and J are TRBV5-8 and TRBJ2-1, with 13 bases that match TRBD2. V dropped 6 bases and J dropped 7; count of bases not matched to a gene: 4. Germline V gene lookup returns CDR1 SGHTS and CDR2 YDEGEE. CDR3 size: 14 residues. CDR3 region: CASNGLAGVNEQFF. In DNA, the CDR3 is TGTGCCAGCAACGGACTAGCGGGGGTTAATGAGCAGTTCTTC.

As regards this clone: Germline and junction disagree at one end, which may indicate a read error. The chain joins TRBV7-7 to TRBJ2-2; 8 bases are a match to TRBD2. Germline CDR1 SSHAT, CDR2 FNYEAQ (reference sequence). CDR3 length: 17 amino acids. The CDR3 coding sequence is TGTGCCAGCAGTTTAAACCCAGCGGGGGTGAACATCGGGGAGCTGTTTTTT. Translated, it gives CASSLNPAGVNIGELFF.

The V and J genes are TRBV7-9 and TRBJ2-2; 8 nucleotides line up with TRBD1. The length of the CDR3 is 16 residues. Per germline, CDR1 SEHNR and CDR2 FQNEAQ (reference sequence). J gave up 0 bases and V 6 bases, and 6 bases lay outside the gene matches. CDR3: CASRPGQGANTGELFF. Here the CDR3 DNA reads TGTGCCAGCAGGCCCGGACAGGGCGCGAACACCGGGGAGCTGTTTTTT. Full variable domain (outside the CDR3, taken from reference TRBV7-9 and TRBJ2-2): DTGVSQNPRHKITKRGQNVTFRCDPISEHNRLYWYRQTLGQGPEFLTYFQNEAQLEKSRLLSDRFSAERPKGSFSTLEIQRTEQGDSAMYLCASRPGQGANTGELFFGEGSRLTVL.

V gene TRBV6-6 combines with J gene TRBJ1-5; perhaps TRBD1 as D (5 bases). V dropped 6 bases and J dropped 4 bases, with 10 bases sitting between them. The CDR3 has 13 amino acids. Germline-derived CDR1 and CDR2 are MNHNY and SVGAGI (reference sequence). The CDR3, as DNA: TGTGCCAGCAGACTACAGGAAAATCAGCCCCAGCATTTT. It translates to CASRLQENQPQHF.

The CDR3 here is CASNSPGGLSGNTIYF. The CDR3 DNA follows: TGTGCCAGTAACTCCCCTGGGGGCCTCTCTGGAAACACCATATATTTT. The chain combines TRBV19 with TRBJ1-3, with a possible D match to TRBD1 (6 bases). V lost 7 bases and J 0 bases, leaving 16 bases between the germline ends. The CDR3 loop spans 16 amino acids. The germline V gene encodes CDR1 LNHDA and CDR2 SQIVND (reference sequence).

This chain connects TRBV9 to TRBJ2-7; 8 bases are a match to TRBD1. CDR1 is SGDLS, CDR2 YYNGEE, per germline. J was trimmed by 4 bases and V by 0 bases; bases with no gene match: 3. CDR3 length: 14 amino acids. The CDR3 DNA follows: TGTGCCAGCAGCGTAGGACAGGGGAGGTACGAGCAGTACTTC. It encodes CASSVGQGRYEQYF.

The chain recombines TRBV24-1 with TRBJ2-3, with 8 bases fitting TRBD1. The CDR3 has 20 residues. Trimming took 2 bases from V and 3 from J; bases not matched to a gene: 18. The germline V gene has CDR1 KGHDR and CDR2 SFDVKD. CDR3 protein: CATSDSRTGPLDTGTDTQYF. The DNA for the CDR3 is TGTGCCACCAGTGATTCCCGGACAGGGCCCTTAGATACGGGGACAGATACGCAGTATTTT.

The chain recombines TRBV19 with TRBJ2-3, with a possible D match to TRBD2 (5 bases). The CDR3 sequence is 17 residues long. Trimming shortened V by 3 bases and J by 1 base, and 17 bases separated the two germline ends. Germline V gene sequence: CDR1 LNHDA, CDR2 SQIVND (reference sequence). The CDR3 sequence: CASSIPRGASGTDTQYF. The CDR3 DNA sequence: TGTGCCAGTAGTATCCCTCGGGGAGCGTCGGGCACAGATACGCAGTATTTT.

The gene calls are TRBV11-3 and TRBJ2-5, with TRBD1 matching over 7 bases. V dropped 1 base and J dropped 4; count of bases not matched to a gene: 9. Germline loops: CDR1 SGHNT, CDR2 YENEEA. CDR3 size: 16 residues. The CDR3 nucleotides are TGTGCCAGCAGCTTAGGGCCCAGGACAGGTGGAGAGACCCAGTACTTC. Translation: CASSLGPRTGGETQYF. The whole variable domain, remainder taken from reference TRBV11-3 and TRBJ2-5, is EAGVVQSPRYKIIEKKQPVAFWCNPISGHNTLYWYLQNLGQGPELLIRYENEEAVDDSQLPKDRFSAERLKGVDSTLKIQPAELGDSAVYLCASSLGPRTGGETQYFGPGTRLLVL.

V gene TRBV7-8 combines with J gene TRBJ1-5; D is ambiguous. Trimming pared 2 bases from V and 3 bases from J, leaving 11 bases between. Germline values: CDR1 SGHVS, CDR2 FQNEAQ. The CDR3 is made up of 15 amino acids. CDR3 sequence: CASSLSLRPNQPQHF. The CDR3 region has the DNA TGTGCCAGCAGCTTAAGTCTCCGGCCCAATCAGCCCCAGCATTTT. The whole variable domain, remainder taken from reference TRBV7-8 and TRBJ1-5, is GAGVSQSPRYKVAKRGQDVALRCDPISGHVSLFWYQQALGQGPEFLTYFQNEAQLDKSGLPSDRFFAERPEGSVSTLKIQRTQQEDSAVYLCASSLSLRPNQPQHFGDGTRLSIL.